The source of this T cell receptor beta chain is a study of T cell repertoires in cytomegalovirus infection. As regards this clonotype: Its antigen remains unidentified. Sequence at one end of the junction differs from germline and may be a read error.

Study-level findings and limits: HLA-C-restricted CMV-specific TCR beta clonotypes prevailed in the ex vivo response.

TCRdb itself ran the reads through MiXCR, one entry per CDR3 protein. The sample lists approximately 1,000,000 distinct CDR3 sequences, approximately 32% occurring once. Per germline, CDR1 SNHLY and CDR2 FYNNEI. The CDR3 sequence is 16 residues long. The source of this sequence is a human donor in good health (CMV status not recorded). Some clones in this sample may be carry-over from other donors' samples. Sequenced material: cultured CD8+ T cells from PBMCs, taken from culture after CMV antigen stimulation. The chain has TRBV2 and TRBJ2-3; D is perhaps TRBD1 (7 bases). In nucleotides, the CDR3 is TGTACCAGCAGTGCCTATGGAGGGGGCTACACAGATACGCAGTATTTT. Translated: CTSSAYGGGYTDTQYF.